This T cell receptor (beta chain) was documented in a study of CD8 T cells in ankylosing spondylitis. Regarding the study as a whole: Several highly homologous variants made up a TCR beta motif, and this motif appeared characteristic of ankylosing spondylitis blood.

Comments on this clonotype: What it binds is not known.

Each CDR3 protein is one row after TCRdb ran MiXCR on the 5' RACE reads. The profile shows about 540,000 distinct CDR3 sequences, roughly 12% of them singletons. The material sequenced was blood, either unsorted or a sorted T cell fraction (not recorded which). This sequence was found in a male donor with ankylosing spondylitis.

CDR3 nucleotides: TGCAGCGCGAACAGGGCTGAAGCTTTCTTT. The encoded protein is CSANRAEAFF. The genes are TRBV29-1 and TRBJ1-1, with D possibly being TRBD1 (6 bases). Deletions cut 7 bases from V and 6 bases from J, with 9 bases between. Germline CDR1 and CDR2: SQVTM and ANQGSEA. The CDR3 length is 10 residues. The full variable domain, rest sourced from reference TRBV29-1 and TRBJ1-1, is SAVISQKPSRDICQRGTSLTIQCQVDSQVTMMFWYRQQPGQSLTLIATANQGSEATYESGFVIDKFPISRPNLTFSTLTVSNMSPEDSSIYLCSANRAEAFFGQGTRLTVV.